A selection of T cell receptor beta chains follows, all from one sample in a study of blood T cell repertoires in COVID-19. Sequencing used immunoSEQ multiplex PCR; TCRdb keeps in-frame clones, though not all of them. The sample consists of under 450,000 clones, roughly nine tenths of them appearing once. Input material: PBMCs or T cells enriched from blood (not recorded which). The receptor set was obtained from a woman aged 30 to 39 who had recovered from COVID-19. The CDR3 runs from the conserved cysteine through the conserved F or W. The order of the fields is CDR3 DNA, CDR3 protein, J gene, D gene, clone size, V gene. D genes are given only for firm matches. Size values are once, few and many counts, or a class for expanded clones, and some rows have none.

TGCGCCAGCAGCTTTAAGCCAGGGGGCGCAGATACGCAGTATTTT CASSFKPGGADTQYF TRBJ2-3 TRBD1 . TRBV5-1
TGTGCCAGCTTGAGACAGGGTGGGAACTATGGCTACACCTTC CASLRQGGNYGYTF TRBJ1-2 TRBD1 . TRBV2
TGTGCCAGCAGTTTTCGGACAGGGTCCTACGAGCAGTACTTC CASSFRTGSYEQYF TRBJ2-7 TRBD1 few TRBV27
TGTGCCAGCAGCTGGAACAGGGGGAGCAATCAGCCCCAGCATTTT CASSWNRGSNQPQHF TRBJ1-5 TRBD1 . TRBV5-5
TGTGCCAGCAGCTTAGAACGGTATAATGAAAAACTGTTTTTT CASSLERYNEKLFF TRBJ1-4 . . TRBV7-9
TGTGCCAGCAGCGTAGGGCGGGACCTTCAGGGCTCCTACGAGCAGTACTTC CASSVGRDLQGSYEQYF TRBJ2-7 . . TRBV9
TGTGCCAGCAGTGAAGGGGGCCAAGCCAAAAACATTCAGTACTTC CASSEGGQAKNIQYF TRBJ2-4 . once TRBV6-1
TGTGCCAGCAGCTACGGGGCGGGGATGGATTCACCCCTCCACTTT CASSYGAGMDSPLHF TRBJ1-6 . few TRBV3-1/TRBV3-2
TGCGCCAGCAGCTTGGGGGGACTAGCGGGGCCCACAGATACGCAGTATTTT CASSLGGLAGPTDTQYF TRBJ2-3 TRBD2 . TRBV5-1
TGTGCCAGCTCACCAGATTTACAGGGATTCAATGAGCAGTTCTTC CASSPDLQGFNEQFF TRBJ2-1 . . TRBV18
TGTGCCAGCAGCCAAGCTGACAGGGGAGGCTACACCTTC CASSQADRGGYTF TRBJ1-2 TRBD1 many TRBV4-2
TGTGCCAGCAGCCCAGCGACAGGCCCGGAGGCTTTCTTT CASSPATGPEAFF TRBJ1-1 . once TRBV7-9
TGTGCCAGCAGTGGAGACAGTTCTAGAAACACCATATATTTT CASSGDSSRNTIYF TRBJ1-3 . . TRBV2
TGTGCCAGCAGAAAACAGAACGGCGCGAACACCGGGGAGCTGTTTTTT CASRKQNGANTGELFF TRBJ2-2 . . TRBV7-2
TGTGCCAGCAGCTCCCCGACAGGGGGAACTAATGAAAAACTGTTTTTT CASSSPTGGTNEKLFF TRBJ1-4 TRBD1 . TRBV7-9
TGTGCCAGTAGTACTAGCGGAGGCAAGGGGGGCAATGAGCAGTTCTTC CASSTSGGKGGNEQFF TRBJ2-1 . . TRBV19
TGTGCCAGCAGCCAAGAAGGACTCCACTCCTACGAGCAGTACTTC CASSQEGLHSYEQYF TRBJ2-7 . . TRBV3-1/TRBV3-2
TGTGCCAGCAGCTTGAGCGGGTCCACAGATACGCAGTATTTT CASSLSGSTDTQYF TRBJ2-3 . . TRBV11-3
TGTGCCACCAGCAGAGATCGGAGCCCTGGAAACACCATATATTTT CATSRDRSPGNTIYF TRBJ1-3 . . TRBV15
TGTGCCACCAGTGACACAGGGACAGGGGGTCACGGGGAGCTGTTTTTT CATSDTGTGGHGELFF TRBJ2-2 TRBD1 . TRBV24-1
TGTGCCAGCAGTTACTCCGGAGGGACCGCTGGAAACACCATATATTTT CASSYSGGTAGNTIYF TRBJ1-3 . . TRBV6-5
TGTGCCAGCAGTAAAGGGGACAACTATGGCTACACTTTC CASSKGDNYGYTF TRBJ1-2 . . TRBV12-3/TRBV12-4
TGTGCCAGCAGCCGCCGACTAGCGGGGGGCACAGATACGCAGTATTTT CASSRRLAGGTDTQYF TRBJ2-3 TRBD2 . TRBV7-2
TGCAGCGTTCAGAGGACAGCTATGAACACTGAAGCTTTCTTT CSVQRTAMNTEAFF TRBJ1-1 . . TRBV29-1
TGCGCCAGCAGTCCTTCTTACAGGGATTATGGCTACACCTTC CASSPSYRDYGYTF TRBJ1-2 . . TRBV5-1
TGCAGTGCTAGTATAGCGACTAGCGGGGGTGATGAGCAGTTCTTC CSASIATSGGDEQFF TRBJ2-1 TRBD2 . TRBV20-1
TGTGCCAGCATTGGGGTAGCGGAAAATGAGCAGTTCTTC CASIGVAENEQFF TRBJ2-1 . . TRBV27
TGTGCCAGTAGTCTACGATCCTGGGAGCAGTTCTTC CASSLRSWEQFF TRBJ2-1 . . TRBV19
TGTGCCAGCAGTCCAGACACAAACTATGGCTACACCTTC CASSPDTNYGYTF TRBJ1-2 . . TRBV12-3/TRBV12-4
TGCGCCAGCAGCCAAGGAGCAGGGGCTTTAGGGGCCAACGTCCTGACTTTC CASSQGAGALGANVLTF TRBJ2-6 . . TRBV4-1
TGCGCCAGCAGCCACCGACTAGCGGAGTCCTACAATGAGCAGTTCTTC CASSHRLAESYNEQFF TRBJ2-1 TRBD2 . TRBV5-1
TGTGCCAGCAGCTTGGCGGCTAGCGGGACCTACGAGCAGTACTTC CASSLAASGTYEQYF TRBJ2-7 TRBD2 . TRBV5-5
TGTGCCAGCAGTTACTCCCCACTAGCGGGAGCCTACGAGCAGTACTTC CASSYSPLAGAYEQYF TRBJ2-7 TRBD2 . TRBV6-5
TGTGCCAGCAGCTTAGGACAGACCCAAGAGACCCAGTACTTC CASSLGQTQETQYF TRBJ2-5 . . TRBV11-2
TGTGCCAGCAGTGAAGGACTAGCGGGAGTCCTCGAGCAGTACTTC CASSEGLAGVLEQYF TRBJ2-7 TRBD2 . TRBV2
TGTGCCAGCAGAGGGACTAGTGAAAACATTCAGTACTTC CASRGTSENIQYF TRBJ2-4 TRBD2 . TRBV7-2
TGTGCCAGCAGTGACCGGGACAGGGGATCCACCATATATTTT CASSDRDRGSTIYF TRBJ1-3 TRBD1 once TRBV25-1
TGCGCCAGCAGCTTAAACCCCGGGGAGGGCTACACCTTC CASSLNPGEGYTF TRBJ1-2 . . TRBV5-1
TGTGCCAGCAGCCAAGGGGGAGGGAGTGTAAATGAGCAGTTCTTC CASSQGGGSVNEQFF TRBJ2-1 TRBD2 . TRBV4-2
TGTGCCAGCAGCACCCAGGGGACCCAGAAGGACGAGCAGTACTTC CASSTQGTQKDEQYF TRBJ2-7 . . TRBV7-9
TGTGCCAGCAGTGAAGGGGGACTTTACAATGAGCAGTTCTTC CASSEGGLYNEQFF TRBJ2-1 . . TRBV6-1
TGTGCCAGCAAAGACAGGGAAAGTTCCTACGCCTACACTGAAGCTTTCTTT CASKDRESSYAYTEAFF TRBJ1-1 TRBD1 . TRBV25-1
TGTGCCAGCAGTGACCCGTCTAGCGGGAGGGGTGAGCAGTACTTC CASSDPSSGRGEQYF TRBJ2-7 TRBD2 . TRBV6-1
TGCGCCAGCAGCCAAGAGGGCGGCAGGGGCACTGAAGCTTTCTTT CASSQEGGRGTEAFF TRBJ1-1 . . TRBV4-1
TGTGCCAGCAGCTGGGAGAACTCAGAGACCCAGTACTTC CASSWENSETQYF TRBJ2-5 . . TRBV5-4
TGTGCCAGCAGTCCCGGGACTAGCGGGGGGATCGGATACTTC CASSPGTSGGIGYF TRBJ2-5 TRBD2 . TRBV6-2/TRBV6-3
TGTGCCAGCAGCCCGGGGACAGGGAATTCACCCCTCCACTTT CASSPGTGNSPLHF TRBJ1-6 TRBD1 once TRBV11-2
TGTGCCATCTCGGGTCAGGGGGCAGCTTTCTTT CAISGQGAAFF TRBJ1-1 TRBD1 . TRBV10-3
TGTGCCAGCACCTCTAACCCAGGGAAGGATTGGACAGATACGCAGTATTTT CASTSNPGKDWTDTQYF TRBJ2-3 . . TRBV25-1
TGCGCCAGCAGCCAAGAAGGACAAGCCTATGGCTACACCTTC CASSQEGQAYGYTF TRBJ1-2 . once TRBV4-1
TGCGCCAGCAGCCAAGGGACTAGGTTTTCGGCCCGCAATGAGCAGTTCTTC CASSQGTRFSARNEQFF TRBJ2-1 TRBD2 . TRBV4-1
TGTGCCAGCAGTTTGGCAGGGAACTACGAGCAGTACTTC CASSLAGNYEQYF TRBJ2-7 . . TRBV27
TGTGCCACCAGCAGAGATCGTCCCCCTAACTATGGCTACACCTTC CATSRDRPPNYGYTF TRBJ1-2 . . TRBV15